This T cell receptor beta chain is from a study of EBV T-cell therapy then PD-1 blockade in nasopharyngeal carcinoma (dated by TCRdb to the early 2020s). Genomic DNA was extracted from sorted cells using the Qiagen DNeasy Kit. Deep sequencing of the TCR beta chain was done on the immunoSEQ platform. As for how the authors treated the data: The immunoSEQ Analyzer software was used to analyze the repertoire data. TCRdb took over this immuneACCESS table, retaining in-frame rearrangements with V and J assigned. Such tables are incomplete; in checked studies, under half of the missing clones stem from an unresolved V gene, and the remainder is unexplained. D and trimming come from the DNA, and the V and J calls and clone size come from that table. The sample contains more than 15,000 clones, approximately 83% of them found a single time. The biggest ten clones account for around 30% of the sample. The treatment or condition label, read with the paper, signifies: AdE1-LMPpoly-expanded autologous EBV-specific T-cell therapy followed by anti-PD-1 nivolumab.

A word on this clone: The specificity of this receptor is unknown. Base qualities are not recorded, but no much larger clone differs from it by a single base.

CDR1 and CDR2 are read off the germline V gene as SQVTM and ANQGSEA. The CDR3 goes from the cysteine to the phenylalanine over 14 residues. Here the CDR3 DNA is all that survives: 42 bases in frame from base 1. Ends trimmed: V by 8 bases, J by 6 bases; bases unmatched to a gene: 9. This TCR was sampled from a man between 40 and 49 years old with nasopharyngeal carcinoma. The sequence joins TRBV29-1 to TRBJ2-2; 10 central bases correspond to TRBD1. Sample: CD8+ T cells from blood, taken at day 0 from a patient whose treatment included autologous EBV-specific T cells and nivolumab. The nucleotides read TGCAGCATATGGGACAGGGGAGACGCCGGGGAGCTGTTTTTT. This translates into CSIWDRGDAGELFF.